The next 2 T cell receptor beta chains were all read from a single sample in a study of spatial heterogeneity in lung cancer. As for time point: blood at routine non-recurrence follow-up after resection. TCRs were sequenced from unsorted whole RNA of tumor, nontumor lung or PBMC. In TCRdb, the 5' RACE reads were re-called with MiXCR into one record per CDR3 protein. Of around 120,000 distinct CDR3 sequences listed, 12% are singletons. The sequencing used PBMCs, collected at follow-up. Receptors were obtained from a male donor with early-stage non-small cell lung cancer.

There are many counts of this clonotype. The CDR3 is CASSFGPNTEAFF. As DNA, the CDR3 is TGTGCCAGTAGTTTCGGCCCGAACACTGAAGCTTTCTTT. The chain recombines TRBV19 with TRBJ1-1; no clear D. Trimming left V 5 bases short and J 1 base short, with 8 bases between. The germline V gene has CDR1 LNHDA and CDR2 SQIVND (reference sequence). The CDR3 runs to 13 residues.

The sample holds many counts of this clonotype. The V and J genes are TRBV20-1 and TRBJ1-2; 8 bases are shared with TRBD1. The CDR3 is 11 amino acids. Germline V lookup: CDR1 DFQATT, CDR2 SNEGSKA (reference sequence). V was clipped by 6 bases and J by 8 bases; unmatched bases: 5. The CDR3 DNA is TGCAGTGCCACGACAGGGGTCGGCTACACCTTC. Translating gives CSATTGVGYTF.